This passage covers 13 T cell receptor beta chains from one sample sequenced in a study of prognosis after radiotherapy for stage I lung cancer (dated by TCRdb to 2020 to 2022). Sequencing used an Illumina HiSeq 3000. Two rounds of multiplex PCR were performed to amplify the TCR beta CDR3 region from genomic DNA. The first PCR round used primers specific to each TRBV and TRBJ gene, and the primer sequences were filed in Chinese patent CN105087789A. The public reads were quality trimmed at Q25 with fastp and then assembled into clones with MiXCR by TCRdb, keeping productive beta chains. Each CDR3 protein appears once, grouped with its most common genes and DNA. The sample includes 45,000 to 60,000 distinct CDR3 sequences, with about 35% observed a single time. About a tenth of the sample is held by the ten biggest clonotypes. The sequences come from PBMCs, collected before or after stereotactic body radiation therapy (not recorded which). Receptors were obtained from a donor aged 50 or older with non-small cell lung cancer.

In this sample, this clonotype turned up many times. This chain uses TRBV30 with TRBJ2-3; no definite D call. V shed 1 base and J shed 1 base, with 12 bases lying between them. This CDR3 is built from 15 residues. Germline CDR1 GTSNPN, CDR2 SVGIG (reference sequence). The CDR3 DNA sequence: TGTGCCTGGAGTGGATGGGGAAGGGGCACAGATACGCAGTATTTT. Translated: CAWSGWGRGTDTQYF.

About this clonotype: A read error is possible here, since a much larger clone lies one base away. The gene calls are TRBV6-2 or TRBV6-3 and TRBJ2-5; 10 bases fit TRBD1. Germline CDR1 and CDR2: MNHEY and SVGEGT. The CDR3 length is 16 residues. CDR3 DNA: TGTGCCAGCAGTTACTCGAAGGGGACAGGGGCAGAGACCCAGCACTTC. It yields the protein CASSYSKGTGAETQHF.

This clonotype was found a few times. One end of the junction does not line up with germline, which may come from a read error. The CDR3 coding sequence is TGTGCCAGCACCCTAGCGGGGTCTGGCACCGGGGAGCTGTTCTTT. Encoded protein: CASTLAGSGTGELFF. This chain connects TRBV27 to TRBJ2-2, with 9 bases aligning to TRBD2. Per germline, CDR1 MNHEY and CDR2 SMNVEV (reference sequence). The CDR3 is 15 residues long.

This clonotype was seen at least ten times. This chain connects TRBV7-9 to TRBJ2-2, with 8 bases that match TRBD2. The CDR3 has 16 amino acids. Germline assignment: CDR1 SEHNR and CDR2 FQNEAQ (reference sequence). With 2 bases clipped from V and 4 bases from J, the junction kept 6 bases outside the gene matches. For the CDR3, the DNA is TGTGCCAGCAGCTTACTGGGACTAGTAGGCACCGGGGAGCTGTTTTTT. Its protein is CASSLLGLVGTGELFF.

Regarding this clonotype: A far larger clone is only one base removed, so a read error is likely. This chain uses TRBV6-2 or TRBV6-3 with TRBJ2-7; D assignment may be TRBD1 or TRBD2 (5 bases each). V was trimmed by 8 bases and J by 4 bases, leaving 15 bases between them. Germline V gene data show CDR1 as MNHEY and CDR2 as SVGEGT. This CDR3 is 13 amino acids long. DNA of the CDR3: TGTGCCAGCGTGGTATTTGGGGGATACGAGCAGTACTTC. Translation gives CASVVFGGYEQYF.

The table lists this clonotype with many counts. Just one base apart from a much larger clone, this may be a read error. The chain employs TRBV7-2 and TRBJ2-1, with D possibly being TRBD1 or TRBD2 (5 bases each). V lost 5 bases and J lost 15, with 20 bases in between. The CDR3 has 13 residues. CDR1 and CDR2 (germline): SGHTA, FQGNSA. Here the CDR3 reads CASSPAPGTQVFF. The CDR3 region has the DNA TGTGCCAGCAGCCCAGCCCCGGGGACCCAGGTGTTCTTC. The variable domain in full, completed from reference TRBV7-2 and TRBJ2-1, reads GAGVSQSPSNKVTEKGKDVELRCDPISGHTALYWYRQSLGQGLEFLIYFQGNSAPDKSGLPSDRFSAERTGGSVSTLTIQRTQQEDSAVYLCASSPAPGTQVFFGPGTRLTVL.

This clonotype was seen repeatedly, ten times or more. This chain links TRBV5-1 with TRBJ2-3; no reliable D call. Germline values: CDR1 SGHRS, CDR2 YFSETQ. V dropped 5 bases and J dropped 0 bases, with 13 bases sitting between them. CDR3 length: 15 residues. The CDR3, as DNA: TGCGCCAGCAGTGTTGGGCGAACCAGCACAGATACGCAGTATTTT. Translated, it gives CASSVGRTSTDTQYF.

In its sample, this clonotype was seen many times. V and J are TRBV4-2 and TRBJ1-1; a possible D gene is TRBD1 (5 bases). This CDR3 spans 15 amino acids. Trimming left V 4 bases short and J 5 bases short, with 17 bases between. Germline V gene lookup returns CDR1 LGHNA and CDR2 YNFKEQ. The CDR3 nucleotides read TGTGCCAGCAGCCCGGGGGACGGAACATCAACTGAAGCTTTCTTT. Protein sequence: CASSPGDGTSTEAFF.

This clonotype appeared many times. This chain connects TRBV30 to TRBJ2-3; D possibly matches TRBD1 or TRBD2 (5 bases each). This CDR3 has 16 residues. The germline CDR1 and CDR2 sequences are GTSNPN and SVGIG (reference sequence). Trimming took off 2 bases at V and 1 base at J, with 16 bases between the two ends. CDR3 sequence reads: CAWSPSFMGGTDTQYF. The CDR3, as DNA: TGTGCCTGGAGTCCTTCCTTCATGGGGGGCACAGATACGCAGTATTTT.

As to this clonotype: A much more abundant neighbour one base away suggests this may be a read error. DNA of the CDR3: TGTGCCAGCAGCCCCGTTGGAGAGAGCGTGAAGACCCAGTACTTC. It specifies CASSPVGESVKTQYF. The chain recombines TRBV7-2 with TRBJ2-5; D remains unclear. The CDR3 spans 15 residues. Trimming took 5 bases from V and 6 from J, leaving 19 bases between them. Germline lookup yields CDR1 SGHTA and CDR2 FQGNSA.

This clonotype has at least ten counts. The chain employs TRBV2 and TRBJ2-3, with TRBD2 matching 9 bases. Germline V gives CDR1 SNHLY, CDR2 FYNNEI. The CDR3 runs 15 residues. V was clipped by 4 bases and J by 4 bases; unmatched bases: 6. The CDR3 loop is CASSVVSGSADTQYF. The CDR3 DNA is TGTGCCAGCAGTGTGGTTAGCGGGAGTGCAGATACGCAGTATTTT. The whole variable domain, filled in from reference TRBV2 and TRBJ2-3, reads EPEVTQTPSHQVTQMGQEVILRCVPISNHLYFYWYRQILGQKVEFLVSFYNNEISEKSEIFDDQFSVERPDGSNFTLKIRSTKLEDSAMYFCASSVVSGSADTQYFGPGTRLTVL.

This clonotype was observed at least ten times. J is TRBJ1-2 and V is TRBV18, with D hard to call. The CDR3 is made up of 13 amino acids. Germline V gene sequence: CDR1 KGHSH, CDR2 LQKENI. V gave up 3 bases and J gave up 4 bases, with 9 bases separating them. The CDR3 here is CASSPTELYGYTF. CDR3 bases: TGTGCCAGCTCACCGACGGAGCTCTATGGCTACACCTTC.

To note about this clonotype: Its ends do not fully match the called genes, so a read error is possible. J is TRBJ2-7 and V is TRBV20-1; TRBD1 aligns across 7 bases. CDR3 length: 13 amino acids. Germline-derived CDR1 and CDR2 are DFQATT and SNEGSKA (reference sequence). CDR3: CSAIETGVYEQYF. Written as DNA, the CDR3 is TGCAGTGCTATCGAAACAGGGGTCTACGAGCAATACTTC.